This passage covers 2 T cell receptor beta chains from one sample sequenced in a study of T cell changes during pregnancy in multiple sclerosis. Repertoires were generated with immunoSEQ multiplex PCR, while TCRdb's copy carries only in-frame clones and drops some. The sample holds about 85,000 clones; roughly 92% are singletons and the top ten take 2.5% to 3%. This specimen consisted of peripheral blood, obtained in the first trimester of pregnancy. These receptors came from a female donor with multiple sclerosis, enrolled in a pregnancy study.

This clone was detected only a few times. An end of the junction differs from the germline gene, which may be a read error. The CDR3 nucleotides read TGTGCCAGCAGCTTAGACAGGCTCACTGAAGCTTTTTTT. Its translation is CASSLDRLTEAFF. The chain combines TRBV6-5 with TRBJ1-1, with TRBD1 as a possible D gene (6 bases). Germline values: CDR1 MNHEY, CDR2 SVGAGI. The CDR3 spans 13 residues.

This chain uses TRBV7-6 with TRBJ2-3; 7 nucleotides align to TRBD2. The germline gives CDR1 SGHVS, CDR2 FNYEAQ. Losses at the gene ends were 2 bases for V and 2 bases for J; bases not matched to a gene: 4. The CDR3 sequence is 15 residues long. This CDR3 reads CASSLPGLTTDTQYF. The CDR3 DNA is TGTGCCAGCAGCTTACCGGGACTAACCACAGATACGCAGTATTTT.